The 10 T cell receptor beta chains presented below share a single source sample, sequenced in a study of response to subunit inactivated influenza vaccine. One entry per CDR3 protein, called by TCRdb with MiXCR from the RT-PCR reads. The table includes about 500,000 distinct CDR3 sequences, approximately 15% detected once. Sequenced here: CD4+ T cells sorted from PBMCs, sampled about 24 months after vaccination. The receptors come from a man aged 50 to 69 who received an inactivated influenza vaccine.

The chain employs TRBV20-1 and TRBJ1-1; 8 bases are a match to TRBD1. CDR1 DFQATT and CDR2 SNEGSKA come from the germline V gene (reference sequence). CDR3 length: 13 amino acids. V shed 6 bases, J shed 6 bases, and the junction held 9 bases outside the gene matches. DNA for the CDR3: TGCAGTGCCAATACAGGGGGTTGGGCTGAAGCTTTCTTT. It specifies CSANTGGWAEAFF.

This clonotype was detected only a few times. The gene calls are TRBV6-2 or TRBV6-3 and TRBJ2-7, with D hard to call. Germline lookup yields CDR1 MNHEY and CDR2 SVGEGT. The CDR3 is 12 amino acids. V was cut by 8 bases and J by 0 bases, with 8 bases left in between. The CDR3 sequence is CASGNLSYEQYF. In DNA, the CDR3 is TGTGCCAGCGGCAACCTCTCCTACGAGCAGTACTTC.

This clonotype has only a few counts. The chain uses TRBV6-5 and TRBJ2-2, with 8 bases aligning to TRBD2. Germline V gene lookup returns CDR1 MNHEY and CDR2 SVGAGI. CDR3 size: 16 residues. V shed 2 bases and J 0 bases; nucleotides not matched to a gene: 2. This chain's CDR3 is CASSYRGGANTGELFF. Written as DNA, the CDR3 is TGTGCCAGCAGTTACCGGGGGGGAGCGAACACCGGGGAGCTGTTTTTT.

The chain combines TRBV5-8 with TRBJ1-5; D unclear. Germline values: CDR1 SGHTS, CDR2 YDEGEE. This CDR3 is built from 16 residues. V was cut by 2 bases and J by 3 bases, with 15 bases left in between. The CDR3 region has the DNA TGTGCCAGCAGCTTTGGCTTAGGAAGGACCAATCAGCCCCAGCATTTT. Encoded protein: CASSFGLGRTNQPQHF.

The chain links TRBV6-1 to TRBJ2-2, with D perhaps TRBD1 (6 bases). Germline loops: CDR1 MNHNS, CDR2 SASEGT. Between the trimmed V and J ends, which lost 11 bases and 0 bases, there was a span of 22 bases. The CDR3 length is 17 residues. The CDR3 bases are TGTGCCGGCATCGTTAGCTTTGGGGGCGCGAACACCGGGGAGCTGTTTTTT. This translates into CAGIVSFGGANTGELFF.

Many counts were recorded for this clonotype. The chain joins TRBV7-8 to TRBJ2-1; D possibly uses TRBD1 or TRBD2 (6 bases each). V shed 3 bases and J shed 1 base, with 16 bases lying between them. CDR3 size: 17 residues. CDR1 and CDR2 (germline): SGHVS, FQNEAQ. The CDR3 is CASSFIRSGASYNEQFF. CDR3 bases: TGTGCCAGCAGCTTTATACGTTCGGGGGCATCCTACAATGAGCAGTTCTTC.

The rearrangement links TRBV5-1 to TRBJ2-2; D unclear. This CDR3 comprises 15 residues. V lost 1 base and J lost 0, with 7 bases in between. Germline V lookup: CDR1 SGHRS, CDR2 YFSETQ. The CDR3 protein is CASSLISTNTGELFF. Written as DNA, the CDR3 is TGCGCCAGCAGCTTGATATCCACGAACACCGGGGAGCTGTTTTTT.

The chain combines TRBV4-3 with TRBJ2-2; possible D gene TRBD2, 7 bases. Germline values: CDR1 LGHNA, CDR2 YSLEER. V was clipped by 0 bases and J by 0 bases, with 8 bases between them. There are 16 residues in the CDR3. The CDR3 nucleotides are TGCGCCAGCAGCCAAGACGGGGGGCCGAACACCGGGGAGCTGTTTTTT. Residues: CASSQDGGPNTGELFF.

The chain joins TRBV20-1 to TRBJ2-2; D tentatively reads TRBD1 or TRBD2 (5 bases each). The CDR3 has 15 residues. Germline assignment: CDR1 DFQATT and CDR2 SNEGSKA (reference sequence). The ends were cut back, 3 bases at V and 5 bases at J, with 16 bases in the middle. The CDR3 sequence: CSARDAGTGTGELFF. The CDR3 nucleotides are TGCAGTGCTAGGGACGCCGGGACGGGGACCGGGGAGCTGTTTTTT.

Here the CDR3 reads CASSELDTLLPYGYTF. The CDR3 DNA sequence: TGTGCCAGCAGCGAATTAGACACCCTCCTGCCCTATGGCTACACCTTC. The chain combines TRBV5-4 with TRBJ1-2; D unresolved. Trimming stripped 4 bases from V and 4 bases from J, with 20 bases between. The CDR3 loop spans 16 amino acids. Germline CDR1 reads SGHNT; CDR2 reads YYREEE (reference sequence). The entire variable domain, with the rest obtained from reference TRBV5-4 and TRBJ1-2, is as follows: ETGVTQSPTHLIKTRGQQVTLRCSSQSGHNTVSWYQQALGQGPQFIFQYYREEENGRGNFPPRFSGLQFPNYSSELNVNALELDDSALYLCASSELDTLLPYGYTFGSGTRLTVV.